This T cell receptor (beta chain) is from a study of CD8+CD57+ T cells in acquired aplastic anemia. As for the study in general: The mean DNA yield obtained from sorted CD4+ and CD8+ cells came to 3.2 ug.

This CDR3 has 12 residues. Germline V gene data show CDR1 as DFQATT and CDR2 as SNEGSKA (reference sequence). V lost 6 bases to trimming and J lost 12 bases, with 20 bases between them. A word on this clonotype: What it binds is unknown.

The template used for profiling TCR beta VDJ and CDR3 was genomic DNA. Via MiXCR, TCRdb re-called the reads, giving one row per CDR3 protein. Of around 400,000 distinct CDR3 sequences detected, approximately 70% appear once; the ten largest clones hold around 4%. Study-wide findings and caveats: No significant patient-versus-control difference appeared in CD8+ Simpson's diversity. Patients and controls were found to share twenty-nine CD8+ CDR3 sequences.

V usage is TRBV20-1 and J usage is TRBJ1-2; D remains unclear. Source material: sorted CD4+, CD8+, or CD8+CD57+ T cells (not recorded which) from PBMCs. This sequence was found in a human donor in good health, serving as a control. This CDR3 is CSANSPRPTNTF. CDR3 nucleotides: TGCAGTGCAAACTCCCCCCGCCCTACTAACACCTTC.